The 8 T cell receptor beta chains below all came from one sample that was sequenced in a study of T cell changes during pregnancy in multiple sclerosis. Using immunoSEQ multiplex PCR, the repertoire was profiled, and TCRdb retains in-frame clones only, with some absent. The sample includes 20,000 or so clones, roughly 89% of them seen just once. The material was CD8+ T cells from peripheral blood mononuclear cells, obtained in the third trimester of pregnancy. These receptors were taken from a female donor in good health, enrolled as a control in a pregnancy study.

V and J are TRBV6-5 and TRBJ2-5, with TRBD2 identical over 10 bases. The junction had 6 bases not matched to a gene; V was cut back by 0 bases and J by 5 bases. This CDR3 contains 16 residues. Germline V gene lookup returns CDR1 MNHEY and CDR2 SVGAGI. The CDR3 region is CASSYSPLAGVETQYF. For the CDR3, the DNA is TGTGCCAGCAGTTACTCCCCTCTAGCGGGGGTGGAGACCCAGTACTTC.

The chain joins TRBV6-1 to TRBJ2-7; the match to TRBD1 covers 7 bases. Germline loops: CDR1 MNHNS, CDR2 SASEGT. Trimming cost V 4 bases and J 4 bases; bases outside gene matches: 4. There are 13 residues in the CDR3. CDR3 coding DNA: TGTGCCAGCAGTGCAGGGACAGCTTACGAGCAGTACTTC. Its protein product is CASSAGTAYEQYF.

This chain joins TRBV28 and TRBJ1-1; D unclear. Between the trimmed V and J ends, which lost 6 bases and 4 bases, there was a span of 12 bases. The CDR3 loop spans 13 amino acids. CDR1 MDHEN and CDR2 SYDVKM come from the germline V gene. The CDR3 protein is CASREARGTEAFF. DNA for the CDR3: TGTGCCAGCAGGGAGGCCCGGGGCACTGAAGCTTTCTTT.

The V and J genes are TRBV6-4 and TRBJ2-2; 8 bases agree with TRBD2. V dropped 0 bases and J dropped 0; count of bases not matched to a gene: 0. Germline V lookup: CDR1 MRHNA, CDR2 SNTAGT. CDR3 length: 16 amino acids. The CDR3 DNA sequence: TGTGCCAGCAGTGACTCAGCGGGGGCGAACACCGGGGAGCTGTTTTTT. As protein: CASSDSAGANTGELFF.

This clone has only a few counts. The chain combines TRBV5-6 with TRBJ1-6; TRBD1 agrees at 7 bases. Per the germline V gene, CDR1 is SGHDT and CDR2 is YYEEEE. This CDR3 region has 14 residues. V shed 4 bases, J shed 5 bases, and the junction held 3 bases outside the gene matches. The CDR3 DNA follows: TGTGCCAGCAGCCTTACAGGGGATAATTCACCCCTCCACTTT. This sequence encodes CASSLTGDNSPLHF. The variable domain in full, with the rest retrieved from reference TRBV5-6 and TRBJ1-6, is DAGVTQSPTHLIKTRGQQVTLRCSPKSGHDTVSWYQQALGQGPQFIFQYYEEEERQRGNFPDRFSGHQFPNYSSELNVNALLLGDSALYLCASSLTGDNSPLHFGNGTRLTVT.

This clone was observed a single time. The chain recombines TRBV7-3 with TRBJ2-3; TRBD2 agrees at 7 bases. This CDR3 is 15 amino acids long. The ends lost 4 bases at V and 0 bases at J; junction bases unmatched: 4. The germline V gene has CDR1 SGHTA and CDR2 FQGTGA. The CDR3 loop is CASSSVGGSTDTQYF. The CDR3 bases are TGTGCCAGCAGCTCCGTCGGGGGGAGCACAGATACGCAGTATTTT.

The chain couples TRBV9 to TRBJ2-1; possibly TRBD1 for D (6 bases). CDR1 SGDLS and CDR2 YYNGEE come from the germline V gene. CDR3 size: 15 residues. V gave up 0 bases and J gave up 4 bases, with 11 bases separating them. CDR3 amino acids: CASSVEGDYYNEQFF. Written as DNA, the CDR3 is TGTGCCAGCAGCGTAGAGGGGGATTATTACAATGAGCAGTTCTTC.

The chain couples TRBV16 to TRBJ1-1, with a weak D call TRBD1 (6 bases). Germline V gene data show CDR1 as KGHSY and CDR2 as FQNENV. V was pared by 0 bases and J by 2 bases, with 16 bases between. The length of the CDR3 is 17 residues. The CDR3 region is CASSQSGGAGYNTEAFF. DNA for the CDR3: TGTGCCAGCAGCCAATCGGGGGGGGCCGGGTACAACACTGAAGCTTTCTTT.